This T cell receptor beta chain was retrieved from a study of T cell responses to AZD1222 COVID-19 vaccine. Assay used: immunoSEQ multiplex PCR; TCRdb lists only in-frame clones, some missing. The sample contains around 72,000 clones, roughly four fifths of which appear only once. Comments on this clone: Antigen: not known.

The CDR3 length is 13 residues. V lost 3 bases to trimming and J lost 9 bases, with 9 bases between them. General study results and limits: Clonal diversity may have been underestimated, and the donors were mostly white British, with more females than males.

The chain couples TRBV12-3 or TRBV12-4 to TRBJ1-6, with a possible D match to TRBD1 (5 bases). The material was peripheral blood, obtained on day 0 of AZD1222 vaccination. This TCR was recovered from an adult in good health. The CDR3 is CASSFRDSSPLHF. The CDR3 DNA reads TGTGCCAGCAGTTTTAGGGACTCTTCACCCCTCCACTTT.